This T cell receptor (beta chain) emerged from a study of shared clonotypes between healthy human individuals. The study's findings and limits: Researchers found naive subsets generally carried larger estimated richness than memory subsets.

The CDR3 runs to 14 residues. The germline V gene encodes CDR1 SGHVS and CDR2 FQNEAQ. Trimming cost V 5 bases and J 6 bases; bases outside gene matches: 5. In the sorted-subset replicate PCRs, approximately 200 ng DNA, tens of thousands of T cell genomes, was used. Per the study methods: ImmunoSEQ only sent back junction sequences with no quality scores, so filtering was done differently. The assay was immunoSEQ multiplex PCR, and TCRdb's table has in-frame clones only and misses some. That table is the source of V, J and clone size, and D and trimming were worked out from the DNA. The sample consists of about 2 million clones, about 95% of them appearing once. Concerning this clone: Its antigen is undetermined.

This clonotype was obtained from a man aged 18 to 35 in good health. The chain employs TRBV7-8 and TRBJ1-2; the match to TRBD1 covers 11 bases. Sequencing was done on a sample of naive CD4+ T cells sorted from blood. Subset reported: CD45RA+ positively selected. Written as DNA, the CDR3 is TGTGCCAGCAGCACGAAGGGACAGGGGGATGGCTACACCTTC. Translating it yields CASSTKGQGDGYTF.